The clone carrying this T cell receptor beta chain was seen a single time. This CDR3 is 13 amino acids long. The V end lost 4 bases, the J end lost 3 bases, and 8 bases lay between the germline ends. Germline-derived CDR1 and CDR2 are SGDLS and YYNGEE. Those enrolled, adults aged about 18 to 89 years, came from roughly 22 US areas. During the 2 weeks before they entered the study, exposed participants had met someone with a PCR-confirmed or clinician-diagnosed COVID-19 case. The data were taken from a study of blood T cell repertoires in COVID-19. Study at large: Acute-phase and convalescent COVID-19 samples originated in the United States, Italy and Spain.

Here immunoSEQ multiplex PCR was the method, and the copy in TCRdb shows in-frame clones only, minus some. Among 290,000 or so clones listed, about four fifths were seen once. This TCR was sampled from a man between 35 and 55 years old who had been exposed to COVID-19. The chain links TRBV9 to TRBJ2-1; D is unclear. The material sequenced was PBMCs or T cells enriched from blood (not recorded which). CDR3 sequence: CASSRNSYNEQFF. The CDR3, as DNA: TGTGCCAGCAGCCGAAATAGCTACAATGAGCAGTTCTTC. The variable domain in full, completed from reference TRBV9 and TRBJ2-1, reads DSGVTQTPKHLITATGQRVTLRCSPRSGDLSVYWYQQSLDQGLQFLIQYYNGEERAKGNILERFSAQQFPDLHSELNLSSLELGDSALYFCASSRNSYNEQFFGPGTRLTVL.